This T cell receptor beta chain appears in the sequencing data of a study of T cell repertoires in cytomegalovirus infection. Study summary: Both a matching HLA type and CMV infection were indicated by public TCR beta signatures. General study findings and limits: CMV-specific HLA-C-restricted TCR beta clonotypes dominated the ex vivo response. Of the TCR beta families, the public ones yielded a cumulative frequency that identified carriers of CMV plus the relevant HLA.

With respect to this clonotype: The antigen remains unidentified.

Each CDR3 protein is one row after TCRdb ran MiXCR on the reads. In the table there are about 310,000 distinct CDR3 sequences, 15% to 20% of which are singletons. The CDR3 runs to 15 residues. Deletions cut 6 bases from V and 2 bases from J, with 15 bases between. Germline CDR1 and CDR2: LNHDA and SQIVND (reference sequence). The material sequenced was PBMCs. The chain couples TRBV19 to TRBJ2-3; no reliable D call. This receptor was identified in a human donor in good health (CMV status not recorded). Some clones in this sample may be carry-over from other donors' samples. The CDR3 sequence is CASSFRSLNTDTQYF. The CDR3 region has the DNA TGTGCCAGTAGCTTCAGATCACTGAACACAGATACGCAGTATTTT.